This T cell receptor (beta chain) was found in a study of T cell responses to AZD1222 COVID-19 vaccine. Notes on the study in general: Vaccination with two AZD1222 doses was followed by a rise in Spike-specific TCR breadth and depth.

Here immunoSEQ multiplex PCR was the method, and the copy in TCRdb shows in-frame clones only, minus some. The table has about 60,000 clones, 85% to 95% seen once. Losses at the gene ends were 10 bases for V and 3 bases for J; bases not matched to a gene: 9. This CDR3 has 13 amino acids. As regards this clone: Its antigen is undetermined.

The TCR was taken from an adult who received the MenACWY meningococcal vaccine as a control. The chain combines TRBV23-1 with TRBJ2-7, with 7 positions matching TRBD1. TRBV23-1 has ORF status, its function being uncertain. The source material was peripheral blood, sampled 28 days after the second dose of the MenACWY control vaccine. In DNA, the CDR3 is TGCGCCATCAAAGACAGGGAGATCTACGAGCAGTACTTC. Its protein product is CAIKDREIYEQYF.